This T cell receptor beta chain is drawn from a study of regulatory dendritic cells for organ transplantation. On this clone itself: Its antigen is unknown.

Study findings and constraints: Mature dendritic cells appeared to drive more memory CD8+ clonal expansion than regulatory ones. Alloreactive memory CD8+ T cell pools varied considerably between individuals. Resting memory CD8+ T cells held the most alloreactive clonotypes.

Memory T cells were CD45RO+, naive were CD45RA+, sorted by FACS. Using immunoSEQ multiplex PCR, the repertoire was profiled, and TCRdb retains in-frame clones only, with some absent. The sample holds fewer than 50,000 clones, just over 90% seen once. Sequencing was carried out using naive CD8+ T cells from blood. Documented subset: CD45RA+ naive T cells. This TCR was sampled from a human donor in good health.

The DNA of the CDR3 is TGTGCCAGCAGCTACCGGGACAGACCTACCGGGGAGCTGTTTTTT. This codes for CASSYRDRPTGELFF. This sequence joins TRBV5-6 and TRBJ2-2, with 7 positions matching TRBD1. The CDR3 runs to 15 residues. CDR1 and CDR2 from the germline V gene are SGHDT and YYEEEE. Trimming took 3 bases from V and 5 from J; bases not matched to a gene: 7.